One T cell receptor beta chain is described in this entry. Its antigen remains unknown. Sequencing was done on patients that had shown CD8+CD57+ cell expansion by flow cytometry. The diagnosis in all patients was severe acquired aplastic anemia. The sample originates from a study of CD8+CD57+ T cells in acquired aplastic anemia. From germline, CDR1 is LNHNV and CDR2 YYDKDF (reference sequence). Trimming stripped 5 bases from V and 5 bases from J, with 12 bases between. This CDR3 contains 13 residues. Study-wide points: No significant patient-versus-control difference appeared in CD8+ Simpson's diversity. Common to patients and controls were 25 to 30 CD8+ CDR3 sequences.

Using genomic DNA as the template, TCR beta VDJ and CDR3 profiling was carried out. TCRdb fed the reads into MiXCR, producing one record per CDR3 protein. The table records about 40,000 distinct CDR3 sequences, roughly 63% of them present only once. The TCR sequence derives from a human donor with aplastic anemia. Material: sorted CD4+, CD8+, or CD8+CD57+ T cells (not recorded which) from PBMCs. The rearrangement uses TRBV15 and TRBJ2-5; D is perhaps TRBD1 or TRBD2 (5 bases each). The CDR3: CATSERGRETQYF. CDR3 nucleotides: TGTGCCACCAGCGAGAGGGGAAGGGAGACCCAGTACTTC.